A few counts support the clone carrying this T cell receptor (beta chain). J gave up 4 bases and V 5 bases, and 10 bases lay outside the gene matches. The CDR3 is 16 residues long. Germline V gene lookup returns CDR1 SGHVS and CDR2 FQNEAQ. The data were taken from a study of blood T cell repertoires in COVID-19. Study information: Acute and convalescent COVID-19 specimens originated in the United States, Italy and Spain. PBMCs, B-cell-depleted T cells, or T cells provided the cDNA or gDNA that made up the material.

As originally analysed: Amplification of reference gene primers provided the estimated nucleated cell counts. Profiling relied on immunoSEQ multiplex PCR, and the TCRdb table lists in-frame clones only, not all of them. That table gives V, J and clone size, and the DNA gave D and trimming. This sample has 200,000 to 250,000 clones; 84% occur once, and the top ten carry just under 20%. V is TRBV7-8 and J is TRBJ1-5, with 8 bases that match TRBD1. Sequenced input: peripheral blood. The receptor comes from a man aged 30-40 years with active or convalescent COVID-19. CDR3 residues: CASSPDQGARNQPQHF. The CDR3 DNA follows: TGTGCCAGCAGCCCAGACCAGGGGGCCCGAAATCAGCCCCAGCATTTT.